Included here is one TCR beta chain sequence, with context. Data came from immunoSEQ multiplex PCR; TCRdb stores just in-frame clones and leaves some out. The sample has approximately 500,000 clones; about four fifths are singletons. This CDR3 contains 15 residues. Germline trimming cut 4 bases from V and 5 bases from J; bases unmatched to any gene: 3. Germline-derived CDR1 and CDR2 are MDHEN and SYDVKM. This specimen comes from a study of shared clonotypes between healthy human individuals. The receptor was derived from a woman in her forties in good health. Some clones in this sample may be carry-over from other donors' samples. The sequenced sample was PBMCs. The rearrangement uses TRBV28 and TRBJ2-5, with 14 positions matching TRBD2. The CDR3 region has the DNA TGTGCCAGCAGTTCTGGACTAGCGGGAGGTGAGACCCAGTACTTC. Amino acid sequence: CASSSGLAGGETQYF.